This TCR beta chain was profiled in a study of blood T cell repertoires in COVID-19 (TCRdb year 2020). As for the study more broadly: The collaborator samples originated in the United States, Italy and Spain and spanned the acute and convalescent phases of COVID-19. The repertoires were made available in a free public database intended to serve as a resource for research on the immune response to SARS-CoV-2. Where available, HLA class I and class II types were obtained from metadata supplied by the sample provider rather than from assay-based typing. The sample metadata nearly always contained a de-identified subject ID, COVID-19 status, age in years and sex. The samples were drawn from the first 160 participants of the ongoing ImmuneRACE study and from about 1,200 subjects provided by 6 global collaborators. The dataset comprised deeply sampled blood TCRbeta repertoires from subjects exposed to, actively infected with, or recovered from COVID-19. The prospective study material was composed of cDNA or gDNA derived from T cells, B-cell-depleted T cells, or PBMCs.

General study outcomes and caveats: How much clinical and demographic metadata was included differed by source and by participant, and the metadata was provided uncurated.

Another Seattle source contributed samples from volunteer blood donors who had recovered from COVID-19. Whole blood was collected in K2EDTA tubes by collaborating institutions according to the institutions' own protocols. For TCRbeta analysis, collaborators shipped samples in one of three forms: frozen whole blood, isolated PBMCs, or DNA extracted from either of those sample types. The junction carries 10 bases between V and J, which are trimmed by 4 bases and 3 bases respectively. The germline V gene sets CDR1 to SGHRS and CDR2 to YFSETQ. Measured from the cysteine to the phenylalanine, the CDR3 is 14 residues long. The only DNA kept is the CDR3, 42 bases in frame from the first base. As concerns this clone: Its target antigen remains unknown. The sample holds no much larger clone one base away, and base qualities are not on file.

The immunoSEQ Assay, a bias-controlled multiplex PCR, was used to amplify TCRbeta CDR3 regions from genomic DNA. For the original study's pipeline: Nucleated cell counts per sample were estimated from amplification of reference gene primers within the assay. To quantify the absolute abundance of each unique TCRbeta CDR3 rearrangement, sequence reads were collapsed and filtered. For each sample, productive Simpson clonality was calculated as the square root of Simpson's diversity index over productive rearrangements. Held by TCRdb, this immuneACCESS table contains in-frame sequences only and omits some clones. Under half of the omission traces to an unresolved V gene where checked; the cause of the rest is unknown. From that table come the V and J calls and clone size; the DNA was used to work out D and trimming. The sample table records 200,000 to 300,000 clones; roughly 84% of these occur just once. About 1.5% of the sample goes to the ten largest clones.

Sequencing was done on a sample of peripheral blood. This receptor was obtained from a woman in her thirties or forties who had recovered from COVID-19. The rearranged segments are TRBV5-1 and TRBJ2-2, and TRBD1 may be the D gene, going by 6 matching bases. Here is the DNA: TGCGCCAGCAGCGGGGGACACGACACCGGGGAGCTGTTTTTT. Its translation reads: CASSGGHDTGELFF. With all but the CDR3 taken from the reference TRBV5-1 and TRBJ2-2 genes, the full variable domain is: KAGVTQTPRYLIKTRGQQVTLSCSPISGHRSVSWYQQTPGQGLQFLFEYFSETQRNKGNFPGRFSGRQFSNSRSEMNVSTLELGDSALYLCASSGGHDTGELFFGEGSRLTVL.